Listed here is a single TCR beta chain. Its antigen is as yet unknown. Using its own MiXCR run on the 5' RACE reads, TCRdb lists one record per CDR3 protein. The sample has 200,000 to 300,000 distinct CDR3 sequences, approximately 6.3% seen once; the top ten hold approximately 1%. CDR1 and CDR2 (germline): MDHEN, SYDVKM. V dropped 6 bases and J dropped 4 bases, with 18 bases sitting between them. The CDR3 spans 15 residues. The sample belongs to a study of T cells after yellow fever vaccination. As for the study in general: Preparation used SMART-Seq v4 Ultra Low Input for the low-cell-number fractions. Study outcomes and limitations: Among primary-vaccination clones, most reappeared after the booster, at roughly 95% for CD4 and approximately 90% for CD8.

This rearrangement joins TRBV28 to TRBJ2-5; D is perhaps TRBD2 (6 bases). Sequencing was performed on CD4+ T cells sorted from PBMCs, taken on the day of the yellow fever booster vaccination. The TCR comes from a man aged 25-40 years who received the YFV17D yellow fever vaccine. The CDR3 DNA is TGTGCCAGCAGGTGGGGGGACCGAGCCCTAGAGACCCAGTACTTC. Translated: CASRWGDRALETQYF.